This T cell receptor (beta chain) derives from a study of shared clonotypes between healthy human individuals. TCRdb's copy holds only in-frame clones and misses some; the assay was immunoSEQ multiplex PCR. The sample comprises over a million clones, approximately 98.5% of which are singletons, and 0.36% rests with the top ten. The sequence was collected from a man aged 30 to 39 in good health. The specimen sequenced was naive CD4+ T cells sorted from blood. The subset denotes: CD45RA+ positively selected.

In DNA, the CDR3 is TGTGCCAGCAGTTTCCCAGGGGGCGAAACTAACTATGGCTACACCTTC. It encodes CASSFPGGETNYGYTF. The J gene is TRBJ1-2, the V gene TRBV28, with 8 bases aligning to TRBD1. V trimming: 3 bases; J trimming: 0 bases; junction bases outside the gene matches: 6. Per the germline V gene, CDR1 is MDHEN and CDR2 is SYDVKM. The CDR3 totals 16 residues.